The text below deals with one T cell receptor (beta chain). The sample holds a few counts of this clonotype. Its antigen is still unknown. No much larger clone is present one base from it, and per-base qualities are unavailable. The sample comes from a study of post-analysis software for immune sequencing data (dated by TCRdb to 2013 to 2016). Broadly, across the study: Relapsing-remitting, secondary progressive and progressive-relapsing multiple sclerosis were recorded as disease courses, and subtype annotation was lacking for some patients. The patient repertoires were compared against some twelve previously published healthy control repertoires obtained from donors aged 6 to 25 years. A subset of samples was prepared in parallel using single-end sample barcoding, then pooled and co-amplified after Illumina adapter ligation.

The paper's findings and limits, for the study overall: Significantly lower normalized Chao1 diversity was found in multiple sclerosis patients than in controls, suggesting substantial peripheral T-cell clonal expansion. Strong co-clustering of samples prepared in the same batch was shown by direct clustering with F measure, prompting a batch-effect correction. The control group was slightly older than the multiple sclerosis patient group. Roughly 5 TRBV segments, including TRBV5-6, TRBV5-1 and TRBV20-1, were significantly more frequent in patients than controls.

TCR beta repertoires were profiled from peripheral blood of 13 young patients with multiple sclerosis to demonstrate the VDJtools post-analysis software. The multiple sclerosis patients were children and adolescents between roughly 6 and 16 years of age. Measured from the cysteine to the phenylalanine, the CDR3 is 15 residues long. The sequence is cut down to CDR3 DNA, 45 bases in frame from base 1. Trimming leaves V shorter by 0 bases and J shorter by 4 bases, with the junction holding 5 bases beyond the gene matches. Sequences SEHNR (CDR1) and FQNEAQ (CDR2) are obtained from the germline V gene (reference sequence). Library creation used PCR. The sequencing machine was an Illumina HiSeq 2500. Unique molecular identifiers were incorporated into TCR beta cDNA libraries to reduce PCR and sequencing biases. Per 1 to 10 million input T cells, roughly 500,000 cDNA molecules were obtained, such that each molecule approximated one T cell. Patient libraries were prepared and sequenced with the same protocol used for the earlier healthy control dataset. Samples belonging to the same batch were prepared together, multiplexed and sequenced on a shared HiSeq lane. As for how the authors treated the data: MIGEC was used to process the raw barcoded reads, and molecular identifier groups with only a single read were discarded before consensus assembly and CDR3 extraction. Clonotype tables were post-analysed with VDJtools, normalizing diversity by down-sampling all datasets to the smallest sample size. Repertoire overlap clustering matched CDR3 amino acid but not nucleotide sequences to correct batch-related cross-sample contamination. TCRdb applied fastp at Q25 and MiXCR to the public reads, then kept only in-frame beta chains. Merged by CDR3 protein, the rows form single entries marked with the most common genes and DNA. The V and J calls, along with clone size, are taken from TCRdb and not from the paper's own processing. Here the sample has roughly 570,000 distinct CDR3 sequences; 30% to 40% occur a single time. 4.5% to 7.5% of the sample goes to the ten largest clones.

Sequencing input: blood. This chain is built from TRBV7-9 and TRBJ2-5; 7 nucleotides in the junction match TRBD1. The TCR comes from a girl aged 2 to 17 with multiple sclerosis. The CDR3 protein: CASSLALGQLETQYF. The DNA reads as follows: TGTGCCAGCAGCTTAGCGCTGGGACAGCTAGAGACCCAGTACTTC.